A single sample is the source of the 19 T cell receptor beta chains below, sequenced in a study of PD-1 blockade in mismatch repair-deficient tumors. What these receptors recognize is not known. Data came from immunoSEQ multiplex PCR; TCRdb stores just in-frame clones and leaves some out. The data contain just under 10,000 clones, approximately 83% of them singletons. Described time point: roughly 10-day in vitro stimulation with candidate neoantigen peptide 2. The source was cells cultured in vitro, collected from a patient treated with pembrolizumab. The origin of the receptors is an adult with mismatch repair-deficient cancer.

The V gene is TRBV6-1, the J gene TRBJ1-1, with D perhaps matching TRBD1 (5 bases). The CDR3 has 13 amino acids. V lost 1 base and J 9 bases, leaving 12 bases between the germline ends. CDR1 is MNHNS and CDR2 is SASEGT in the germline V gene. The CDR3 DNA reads TGTGCCAGCAGTGAAGGGCTCGGGGGAAAAGCTTTCTTT. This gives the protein CASSEGLGGKAFF.

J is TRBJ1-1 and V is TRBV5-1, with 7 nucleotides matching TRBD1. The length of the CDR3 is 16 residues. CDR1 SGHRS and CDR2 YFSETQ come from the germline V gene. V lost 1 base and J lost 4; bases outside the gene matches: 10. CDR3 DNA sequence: TGCGCCAGCAGCTTGATGCCTCAGGGGGGAGGCACTGAAGCTTTCTTT. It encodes CASSLMPQGGGTEAFF.

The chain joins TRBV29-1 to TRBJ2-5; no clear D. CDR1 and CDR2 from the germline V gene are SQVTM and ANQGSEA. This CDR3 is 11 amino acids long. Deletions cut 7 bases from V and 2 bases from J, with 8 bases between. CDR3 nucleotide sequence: TGCAGCGGAGCGAGGCAAGAGACCCAGTACTTC. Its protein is CSGARQETQYF.

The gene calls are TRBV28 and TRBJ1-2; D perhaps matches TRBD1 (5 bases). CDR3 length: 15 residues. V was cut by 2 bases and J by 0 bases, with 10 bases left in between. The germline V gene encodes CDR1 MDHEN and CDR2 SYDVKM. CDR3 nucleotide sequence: TGTGCCAGCAGTTTAACGGGGGGGGCTAACTATGGCTACACCTTC. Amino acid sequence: CASSLTGGANYGYTF.

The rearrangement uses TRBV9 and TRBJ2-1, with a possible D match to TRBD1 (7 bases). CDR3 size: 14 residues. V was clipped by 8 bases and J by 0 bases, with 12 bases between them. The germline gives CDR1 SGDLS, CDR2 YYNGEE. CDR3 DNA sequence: TGTGCCAGTAGTCAGGGGGGCTCCTACAATGAGCAGTTCTTC. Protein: CASSQGGSYNEQFF.

Written as DNA, the CDR3 is TGTGCCAGCAGTTTTGGCCCTAGCGGCTTACTCTCGGATGAGCAGTTCTTC. Protein product: CASSFGPSGLLSDEQFF. This rearrangement joins TRBV28 to TRBJ2-1; 7 positions match TRBD2. The germline V gene has CDR1 MDHEN and CDR2 SYDVKM. V lost 3 bases to trimming and J lost 8 bases; unmatched junction nucleotides: 16. There are 17 residues in the CDR3.

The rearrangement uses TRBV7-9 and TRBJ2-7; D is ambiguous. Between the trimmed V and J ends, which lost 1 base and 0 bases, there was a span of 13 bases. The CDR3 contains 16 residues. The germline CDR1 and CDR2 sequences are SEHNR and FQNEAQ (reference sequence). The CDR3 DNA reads TGTGCCAGCAGCTTAGAGTTAGGCGGCATCTCCTACGAGCAGTACTTC. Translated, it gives CASSLELGGISYEQYF. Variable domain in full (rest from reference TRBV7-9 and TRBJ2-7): DTGVSQNPRHKITKRGQNVTFRCDPISEHNRLYWYRQTLGQGPEFLTYFQNEAQLEKSRLLSDRFSAERPKGSFSTLEIQRTEQGDSAMYLCASSLELGGISYEQYFGPGTRLTVT.

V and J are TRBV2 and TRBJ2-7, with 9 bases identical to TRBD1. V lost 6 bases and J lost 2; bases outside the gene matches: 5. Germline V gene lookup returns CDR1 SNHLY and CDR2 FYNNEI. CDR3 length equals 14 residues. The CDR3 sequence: CASRTGGPPYEQYF. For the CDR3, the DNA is TGTGCCAGCAGGACAGGGGGGCCTCCCTACGAGCAGTACTTC.

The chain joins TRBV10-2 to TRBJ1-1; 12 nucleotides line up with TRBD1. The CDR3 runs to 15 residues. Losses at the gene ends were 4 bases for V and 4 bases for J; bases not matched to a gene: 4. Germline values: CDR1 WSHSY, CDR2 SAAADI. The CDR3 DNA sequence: TGCGCCAGCAGTGGGGACAGGGGGCGATCCACTGAAGCTTTCTTT. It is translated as CASSGDRGRSTEAFF.

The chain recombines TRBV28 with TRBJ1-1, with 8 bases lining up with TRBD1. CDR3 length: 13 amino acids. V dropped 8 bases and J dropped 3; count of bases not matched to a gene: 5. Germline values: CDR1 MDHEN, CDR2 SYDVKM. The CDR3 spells CASAGGSDTEAFF. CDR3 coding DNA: TGTGCCAGCGCAGGGGGCAGCGACACTGAAGCTTTCTTT.

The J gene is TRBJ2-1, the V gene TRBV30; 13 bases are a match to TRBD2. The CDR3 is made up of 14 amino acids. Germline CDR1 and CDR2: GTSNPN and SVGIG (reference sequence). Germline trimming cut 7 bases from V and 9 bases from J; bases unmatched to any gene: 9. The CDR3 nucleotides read TGTGCCTTACGGACTAGCGGGAGAAAGGGTGAGCAGTTCTTC. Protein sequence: CALRTSGRKGEQFF.

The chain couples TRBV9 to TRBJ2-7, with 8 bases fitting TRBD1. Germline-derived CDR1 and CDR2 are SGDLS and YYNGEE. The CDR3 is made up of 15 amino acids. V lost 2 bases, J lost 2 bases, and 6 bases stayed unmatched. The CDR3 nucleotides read TGTGCCAGCAGCGTGGGCAGGGGGCCCACCTACGAGCAGTACTTC. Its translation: CASSVGRGPTYEQYF.

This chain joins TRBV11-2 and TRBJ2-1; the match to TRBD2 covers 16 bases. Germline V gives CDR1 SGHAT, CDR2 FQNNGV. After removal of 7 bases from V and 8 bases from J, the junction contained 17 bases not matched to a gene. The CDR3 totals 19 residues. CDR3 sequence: CASNRPGTSGRGAGDEQFF. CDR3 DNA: TGTGCCAGCAACCGTCCCGGGACTAGCGGGAGGGGGGCCGGAGATGAGCAGTTCTTC.

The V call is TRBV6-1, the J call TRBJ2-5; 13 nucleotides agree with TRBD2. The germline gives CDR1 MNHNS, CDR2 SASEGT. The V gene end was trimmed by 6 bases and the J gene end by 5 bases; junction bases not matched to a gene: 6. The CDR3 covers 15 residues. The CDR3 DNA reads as TGTGCCAGCAGCTTCGGGACTAGCGGGGCGGAGACCCAGTACTTC. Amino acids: CASSFGTSGAETQYF.

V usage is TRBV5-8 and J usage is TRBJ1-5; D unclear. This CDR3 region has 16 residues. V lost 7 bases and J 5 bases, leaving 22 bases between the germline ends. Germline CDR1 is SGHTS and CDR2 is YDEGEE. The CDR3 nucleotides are TGTGCCAGCGCACCAGTTAGGTCTGGGGTGGATCAGCCCCAGCATTTT. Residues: CASAPVRSGVDQPQHF.

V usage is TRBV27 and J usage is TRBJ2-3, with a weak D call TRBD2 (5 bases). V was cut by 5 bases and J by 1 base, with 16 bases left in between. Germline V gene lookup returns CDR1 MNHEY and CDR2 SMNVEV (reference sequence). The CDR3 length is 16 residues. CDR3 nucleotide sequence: TGTGCCAGCAGTAGAAAGCGGATTAGTGGCACAGATACGCAGTATTTT. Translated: CASSRKRISGTDTQYF.

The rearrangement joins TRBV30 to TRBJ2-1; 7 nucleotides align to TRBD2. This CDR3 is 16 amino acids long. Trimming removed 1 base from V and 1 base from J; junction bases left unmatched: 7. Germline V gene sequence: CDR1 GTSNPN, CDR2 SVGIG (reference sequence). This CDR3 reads CAWSALPSGSYNEQFF. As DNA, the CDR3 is TGTGCCTGGAGTGCTCTCCCTAGCGGATCCTACAATGAGCAGTTCTTC.

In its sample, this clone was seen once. CDR3 bases: TGTGCCAGCAGGGCGTTTTTTGGTGGGACCTACGAGCAGTACTTC. Translating gives CASRAFFGGTYEQYF. The chain links TRBV28 to TRBJ2-7, with unresolved D. The germline V and J ends were trimmed by 6 bases and 2 bases, with 17 bases remaining between them. The germline gives CDR1 MDHEN, CDR2 SYDVKM. This CDR3 has 15 amino acids.

This chain's CDR3 is CASSLSGNTQYF. The DNA for the CDR3 is TGTGCCAGCAGCCTGTCGGGCAATACGCAGTATTTT. The chain recombines TRBV6-1 with TRBJ2-3; no reliable D call. Trimming removed 6 bases from V and 7 bases from J, with 11 bases in between. In germline, CDR1 is MNHNS, CDR2 SASEGT. This CDR3 contains 12 residues.